This is a list of T cell receptor beta chains from one sample in a study of shared T cell receptors in the human thymus. TCRdb's table, derived via immunoSEQ multiplex PCR, lists solely in-frame clones and lacks some. The data show hundreds of thousands of clones, about 87% seen once. These data are also associated with another study on human thymus T cells.

The material sequenced was thymocytes. These receptors all stem from a boy in the first two years of life with a congenital heart defect. Both conserved end residues are trimmed from each CDR3.

v_call,j_call,cdr3_aa
TRBV29-1,TRBJ2-3,SVRDRGLSTDTQY
TRBV10-3,TRBJ1-1,AISEGGTEAF
TRBV7-9,TRBJ2-7,ASSESTPTYEQY
TRBV21-1,TRBJ2-5,ASPGTSEETQY
TRBV6-6,TRBJ2-3,ASTPHVKTSTDTQY
TRBV19,TRBJ1-5,ASSITGAHQPQH
TRBV4-3,TRBJ2-7,ASSQDAPRGDRDCEQY
TRBV25-1,TRBJ1-5,ASSGPEFKGTDNQPQH
TRBV28,TRBJ2-6,ASSLGQGAAGANVLT
TRBV5-6,TRBJ1-3,ASSFRGGVGNTIY
TRBV14,TRBJ2-4,ASSQSKGLKNIQY
TRBV25-1,TRBJ2-7,ASSAPPGTGSYEQY
TRBV18,TRBJ2-4,ASSQDRGLLAKNIQY
TRBV30,TRBJ2-1,AYTLSYDSYNEQF
TRBV30,TRBJ2-2,AWKGANTGELF
TRBV14,TRBJ2-6,ASSPAMQGSGANVLT
TRBV6-5,TRBJ1-3,ASRIDRDGNTIY